This T cell receptor (beta chain) was sequenced during a study of Ad26.COV2.S vaccination and SARS-CoV-2 variants. Only in-frame clones appear in the TCRdb table, and some are missing; sequencing was by immunoSEQ multiplex PCR. Found here are about 98,000 clones, 80% of them singletons; the top ten hold roughly a sixth. Study results and caveats: Using TCR breadth and depth analyses may have led to underestimated total T cell responses. CD8+ and CD4+ T cells specific for spike reportedly responded with substantial breadth after vaccination.

This clone was recorded only once. As yet, its antigen is unknown. The CDR3 contains 16 residues. CDR1 MGHRA and CDR2 YSYEKL come from the germline V gene. Trimming removed 1 base from V and 1 base from J; junction bases left unmatched: 4. The specimen was peripheral blood, collected after recovery from COVID-19. The rearrangement joins TRBV4-1 to TRBJ2-1; 7 nucleotides agree with TRBD1. The source is a human donor who had recovered from COVID-19. The CDR3 DNA reads as TGCGCCAGCAGCCAAGTACAGGGGTCTTCCTACAATGAGCAGTTCTTC. It translates to CASSQVQGSSYNEQFF.